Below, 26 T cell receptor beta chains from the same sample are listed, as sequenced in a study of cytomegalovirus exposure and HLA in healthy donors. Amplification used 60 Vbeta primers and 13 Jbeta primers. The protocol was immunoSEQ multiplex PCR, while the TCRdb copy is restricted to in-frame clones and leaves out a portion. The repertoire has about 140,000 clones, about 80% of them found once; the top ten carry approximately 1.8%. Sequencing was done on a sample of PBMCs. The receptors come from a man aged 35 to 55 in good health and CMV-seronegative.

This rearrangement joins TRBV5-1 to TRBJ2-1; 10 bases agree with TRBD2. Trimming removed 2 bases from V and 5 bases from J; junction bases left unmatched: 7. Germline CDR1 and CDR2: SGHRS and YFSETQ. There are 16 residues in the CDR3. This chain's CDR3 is CASSFILAGANNEQFF. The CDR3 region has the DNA TGCGCCAGCAGCTTTATCCTAGCGGGGGCCAACAATGAGCAGTTCTTC.

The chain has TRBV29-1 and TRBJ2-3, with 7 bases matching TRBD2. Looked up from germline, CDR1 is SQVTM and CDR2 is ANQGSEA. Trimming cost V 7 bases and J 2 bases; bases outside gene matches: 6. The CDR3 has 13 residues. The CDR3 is CSELSGTTDTQYF. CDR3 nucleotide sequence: TGCAGCGAGTTAAGCGGGACCACAGATACGCAGTATTTT.

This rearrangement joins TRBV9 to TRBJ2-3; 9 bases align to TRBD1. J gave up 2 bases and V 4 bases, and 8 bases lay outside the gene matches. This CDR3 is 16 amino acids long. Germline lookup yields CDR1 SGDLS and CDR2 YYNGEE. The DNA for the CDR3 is TGTGCCAGCAGCCTCCGAGGGACAGGGACCACAGATACGCAGTATTTT. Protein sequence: CASSLRGTGTTDTQYF.

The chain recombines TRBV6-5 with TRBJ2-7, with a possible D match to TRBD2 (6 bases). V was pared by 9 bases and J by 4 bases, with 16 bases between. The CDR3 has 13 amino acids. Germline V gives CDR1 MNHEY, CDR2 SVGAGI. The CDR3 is CASTRGALYEQYF. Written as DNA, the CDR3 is TGTGCCAGTACCCGCGGGGCCCTATACGAGCAGTACTTC.

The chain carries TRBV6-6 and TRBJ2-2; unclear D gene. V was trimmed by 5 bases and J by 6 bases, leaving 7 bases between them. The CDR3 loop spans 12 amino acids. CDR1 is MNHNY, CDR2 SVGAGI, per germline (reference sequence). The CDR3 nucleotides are TGTGCCAGCAGTCCAATCCCCGGGGAGCTGTTTTTT. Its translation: CASSPIPGELFF.

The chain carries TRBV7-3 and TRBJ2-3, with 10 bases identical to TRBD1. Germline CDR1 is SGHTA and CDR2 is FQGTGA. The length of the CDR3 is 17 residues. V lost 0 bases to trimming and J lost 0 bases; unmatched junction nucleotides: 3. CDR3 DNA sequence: TGTGCCAGCAGCTTAACTGGGACAGGGGCCAGCACAGATACGCAGTATTTT. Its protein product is CASSLTGTGASTDTQYF.

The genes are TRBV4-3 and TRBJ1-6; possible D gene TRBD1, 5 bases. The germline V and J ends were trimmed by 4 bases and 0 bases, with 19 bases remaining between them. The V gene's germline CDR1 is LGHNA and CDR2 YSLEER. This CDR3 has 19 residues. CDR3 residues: CASSPWTTRGSSYNSPLHF. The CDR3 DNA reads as TGCGCCAGCAGCCCGTGGACAACTCGGGGGAGCTCCTATAATTCACCCCTCCACTTT.

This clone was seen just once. CDR3 loop: CASSPRTGGIVETQYF. The CDR3 DNA sequence: TGTGCCAGCAGCCCCAGGACAGGGGGGATAGTTGAGACCCAGTACTTC. The V call is TRBV7-2, the J call TRBJ2-5, with 10 positions matching TRBD1. There are 16 residues in the CDR3. With 5 bases clipped from V and 5 bases from J, the junction kept 11 bases outside the gene matches. Germline loops: CDR1 SGHTA, CDR2 FQGNSA. The full variable domain, completed using reference TRBV7-2 and TRBJ2-5, is GAGVSQSPSNKVTEKGKDVELRCDPISGHTALYWYRQSLGQGLEFLIYFQGNSAPDKSGLPSDRFSAERTGGSVSTLTIQRTQQEDSAVYLCASSPRTGGIVETQYFGPGTRLLVL.

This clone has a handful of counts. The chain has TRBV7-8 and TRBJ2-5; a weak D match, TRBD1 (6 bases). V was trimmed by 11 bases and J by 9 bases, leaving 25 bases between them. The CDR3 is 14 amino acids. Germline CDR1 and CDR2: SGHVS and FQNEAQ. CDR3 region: CAAPEGEPPGAQYF. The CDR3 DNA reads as TGTGCCGCCCCCGAGGGGGAGCCGCCTGGGGCCCAGTACTTC.

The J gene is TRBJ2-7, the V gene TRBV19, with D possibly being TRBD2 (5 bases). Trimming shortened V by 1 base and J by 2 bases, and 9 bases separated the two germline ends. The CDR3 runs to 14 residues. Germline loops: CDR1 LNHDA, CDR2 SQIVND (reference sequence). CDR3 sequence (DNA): TGTGCCAGTAGTATAGGAAGCGGAACCTACGAGCAGTACTTC. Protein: CASSIGSGTYEQYF.

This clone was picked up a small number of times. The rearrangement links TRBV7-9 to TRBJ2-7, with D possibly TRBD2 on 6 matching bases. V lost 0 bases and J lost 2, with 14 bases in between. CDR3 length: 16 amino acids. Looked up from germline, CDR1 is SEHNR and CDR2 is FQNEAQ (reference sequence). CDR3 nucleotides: TGTGCCAGCAGCTTAGCGACGGGGGTCGAAGCCTACGAGCAGTACTTC. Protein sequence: CASSLATGVEAYEQYF.

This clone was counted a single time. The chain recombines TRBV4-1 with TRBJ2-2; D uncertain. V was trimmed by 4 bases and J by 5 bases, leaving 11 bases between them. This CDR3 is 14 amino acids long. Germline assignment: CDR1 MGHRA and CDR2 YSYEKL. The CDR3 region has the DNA TGCGCCAGCAGCCCCCTCCTAAGAACCGGGGAGCTGTTTTTT. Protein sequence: CASSPLLRTGELFF.

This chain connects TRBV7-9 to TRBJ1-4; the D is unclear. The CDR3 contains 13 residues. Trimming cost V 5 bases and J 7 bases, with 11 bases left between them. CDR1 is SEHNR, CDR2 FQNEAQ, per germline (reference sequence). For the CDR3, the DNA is TGTGCCAGCAGCGAGGGTTCGTTTGAAAAACTGTTTTTT. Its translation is CASSEGSFEKLFF.

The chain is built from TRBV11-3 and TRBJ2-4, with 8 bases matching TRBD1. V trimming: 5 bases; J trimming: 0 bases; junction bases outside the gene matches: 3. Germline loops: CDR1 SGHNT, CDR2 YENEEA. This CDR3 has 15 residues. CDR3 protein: CASSPGGLAKNIQYF. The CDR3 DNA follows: TGTGCCAGCAGCCCAGGGGGCCTAGCCAAAAACATTCAGTACTTC.

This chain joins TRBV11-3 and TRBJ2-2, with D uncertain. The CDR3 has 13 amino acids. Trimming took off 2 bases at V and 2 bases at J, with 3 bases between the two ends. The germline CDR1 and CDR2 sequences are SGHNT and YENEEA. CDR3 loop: CASSLYNTGELFF. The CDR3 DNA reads TGTGCCAGCAGCTTATATAACACCGGGGAGCTGTTTTTT.

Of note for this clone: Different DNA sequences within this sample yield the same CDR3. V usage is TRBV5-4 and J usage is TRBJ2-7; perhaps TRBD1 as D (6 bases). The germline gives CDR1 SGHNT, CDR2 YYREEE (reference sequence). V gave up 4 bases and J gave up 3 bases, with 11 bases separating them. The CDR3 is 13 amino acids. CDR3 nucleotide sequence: TGTGCCAGCAGCCCTCAGGGGTTCTACGAGCAGTACTTC. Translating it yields CASSPQGFYEQYF.

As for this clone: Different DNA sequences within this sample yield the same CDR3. The CDR3 spells CASSRQETQYF. Here the CDR3 DNA reads TGCGCCAGCAGCCGGCAAGAGACCCAGTACTTC. The V gene is TRBV5-1, the J gene TRBJ2-5; D is uncertain. V lost 4 bases to trimming and J lost 2 bases, with 3 bases between them. In germline, CDR1 is SGHRS, CDR2 YFSETQ. The length of the CDR3 is 11 residues. Variable domain in full (rest from reference TRBV5-1 and TRBJ2-5): KAGVTQTPRYLIKTRGQQVTLSCSPISGHRSVSWYQQTPGQGLQFLFEYFSETQRNKGNFPGRFSGRQFSNSRSEMNVSTLELGDSALYLCASSRQETQYFGPGTRLLVL.

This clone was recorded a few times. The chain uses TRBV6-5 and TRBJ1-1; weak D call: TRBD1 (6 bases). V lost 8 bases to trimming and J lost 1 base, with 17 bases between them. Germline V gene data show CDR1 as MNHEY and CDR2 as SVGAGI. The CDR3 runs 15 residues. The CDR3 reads CASVLSRGSNTEAFF. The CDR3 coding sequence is TGTGCCAGCGTGCTTAGTAGGGGGTCGAACACTGAAGCTTTCTTT.

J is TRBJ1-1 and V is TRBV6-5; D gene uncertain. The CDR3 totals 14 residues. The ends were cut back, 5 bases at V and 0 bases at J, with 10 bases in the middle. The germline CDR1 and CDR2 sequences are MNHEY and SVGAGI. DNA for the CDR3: TGTGCCAGCAGTCTCAGAGACATGAACACTGAAGCTTTCTTT. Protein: CASSLRDMNTEAFF.

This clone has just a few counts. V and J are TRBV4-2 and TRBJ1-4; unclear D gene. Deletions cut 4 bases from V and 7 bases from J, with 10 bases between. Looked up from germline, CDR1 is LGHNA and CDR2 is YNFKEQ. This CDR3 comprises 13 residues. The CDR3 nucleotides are TGTGCCAGCAGCCCGGTGGCTAGTGAAAAACTGTTTTTT. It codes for CASSPVASEKLFF.

CDR3 nucleotides: TGTGCCAGCAGTTCGGACAGGGGACCCCACACCGGGGAGCTGTTTTTT. Amino acids: CASSSDRGPHTGELFF. V and J are TRBV28 and TRBJ2-2; 9 bases align to TRBD1. Germline V gene data show CDR1 as MDHEN and CDR2 as SYDVKM. The CDR3 has 16 residues. With 4 bases clipped from V and 3 bases from J, the junction kept 6 bases outside the gene matches.

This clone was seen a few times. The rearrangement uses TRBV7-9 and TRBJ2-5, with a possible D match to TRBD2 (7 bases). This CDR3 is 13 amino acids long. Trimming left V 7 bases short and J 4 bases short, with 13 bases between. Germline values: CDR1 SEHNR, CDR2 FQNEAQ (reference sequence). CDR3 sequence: CASTPRGGETQYF. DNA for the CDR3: TGTGCCAGCACCCCGAGGGGGGGAGAGACCCAGTACTTC.

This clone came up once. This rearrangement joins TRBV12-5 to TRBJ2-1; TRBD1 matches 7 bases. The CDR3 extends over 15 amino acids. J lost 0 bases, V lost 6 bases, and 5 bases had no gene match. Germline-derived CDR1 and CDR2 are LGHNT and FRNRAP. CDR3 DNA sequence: TGTGCTAGTGGCCGTGACAGGGCCTCCTACAATGAGCAGTTCTTC. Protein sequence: CASGRDRASYNEQFF.

The CDR3 reads CASSEQNRGPGEQYF. The CDR3 nucleotides are TGTGCCAGCAGTGAACAGAACAGGGGGCCAGGCGAGCAGTACTTC. V and J are TRBV6-1 and TRBJ2-7; 9 nucleotides line up with TRBD1. V lost 2 bases and J lost 6; bases outside the gene matches: 8. CDR1 is MNHNS and CDR2 is SASEGT in the germline V gene. The CDR3 totals 15 residues.

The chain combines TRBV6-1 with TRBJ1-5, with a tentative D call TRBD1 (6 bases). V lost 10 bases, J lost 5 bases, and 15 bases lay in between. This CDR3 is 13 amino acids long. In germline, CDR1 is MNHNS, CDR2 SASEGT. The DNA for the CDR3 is TGTGCCACCGACAGGAAAGATCATCAGCCCCAGCATTTT. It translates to CATDRKDHQPQHF.

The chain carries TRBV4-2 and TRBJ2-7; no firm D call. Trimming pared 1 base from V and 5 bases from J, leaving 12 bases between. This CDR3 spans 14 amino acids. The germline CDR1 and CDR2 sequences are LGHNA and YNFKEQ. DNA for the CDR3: TGTGCCAGCAGCCAAGGTTGGGCAGCTGACGAGCAGTACTTC. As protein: CASSQGWAADEQYF.